The 5 T cell receptor beta chains listed next were all sequenced from one sample in a study of blood T cell repertoires in COVID-19. Clones were read by immunoSEQ multiplex PCR, and TCRdb kept only the in-frame ones, dropping some. The table has 120,000 or so clones, about three quarters seen once; the top ten hold about 6.8%. The sample consisted of peripheral blood. The source is a man between 65 and 85 years old with acute or convalescent COVID-19.

DNA for the CDR3: TGCGCCAGCAGCCGTTCCCCCCGCGGGGCGAGGTTTATAGGTAGCACAGATACGCAGTATTTT. Its protein is CASSRSPRGARFIGSTDTQYF. The rearrangement joins TRBV23-1 to TRBJ2-3; tentative D call: TRBD2 (6 bases). TRBV23-1 is marked as an open reading frame, function uncertain. The CDR3 totals 21 residues. The germline V and J ends were trimmed by 6 bases and 0 bases, with 31 bases remaining between them.

This rearrangement joins TRBV19 to TRBJ2-7; 11 bases are a match to TRBD1. The germline V gene has CDR1 LNHDA and CDR2 SQIVND (reference sequence). There are 15 residues in the CDR3. The J segment lost 3 bases and the V segment lost 4 bases, leaving 5 bases of the junction unmatched. The CDR3 DNA is TGTGCCAGTAGTACGACCGGGACAGGGGGCTACGAGCAGTACTTC. Translated, it gives CASSTTGTGGYEQYF. Using reference TRBV19 and TRBJ2-7 for the parts outside the CDR3, the full variable domain is DGGITQSPKYLFRKEGQNVTLSCEQNLNHDAMYWYRQDPGQGLRLIYYSQIVNDFQKGDIAEGYSVSREKKESFPLTVTSAQKNPTAFYLCASSTTGTGGYEQYFGPGTRLTVT.

V and J are TRBV5-1 and TRBJ2-6; TRBD1 matches at 7 bases. V lost 7 bases and J lost 0; bases outside the gene matches: 7. The CDR3 length is 16 residues. The germline CDR1 and CDR2 sequences are SGHRS and YFSETQ. CDR3 amino acids: CASQTGTSSGANVLTF. In nucleotides, the CDR3 is TGCGCCAGCCAGACAGGGACGAGCTCTGGGGCCAACGTCCTGACTTTC.

This clone was recorded once. The chain employs TRBV2 and TRBJ1-2; the D is unclear. CDR3 length: 15 amino acids. The ends were cut back, 2 bases at V and 2 bases at J, with 12 bases in the middle. Germline CDR1 reads SNHLY; CDR2 reads FYNNEI. The CDR3 region is CASSESAGLNYGYTF. The CDR3 DNA is TGTGCCAGCAGTGAATCGGCAGGTCTGAACTATGGCTACACCTTC.

This clone has a single count. The chain employs TRBV28 and TRBJ2-3, with a weak D call TRBD1 (6 bases). The CDR3 totals 15 residues. Germline loops: CDR1 MDHEN, CDR2 SYDVKM. Trimming cost V 5 bases and J 2 bases, with 14 bases left between them. The CDR3 nucleotides are TGTGCCAGCAGTCTCAGGGACATACTCACAGATACGCAGTATTTT. Protein product: CASSLRDILTDTQYF.